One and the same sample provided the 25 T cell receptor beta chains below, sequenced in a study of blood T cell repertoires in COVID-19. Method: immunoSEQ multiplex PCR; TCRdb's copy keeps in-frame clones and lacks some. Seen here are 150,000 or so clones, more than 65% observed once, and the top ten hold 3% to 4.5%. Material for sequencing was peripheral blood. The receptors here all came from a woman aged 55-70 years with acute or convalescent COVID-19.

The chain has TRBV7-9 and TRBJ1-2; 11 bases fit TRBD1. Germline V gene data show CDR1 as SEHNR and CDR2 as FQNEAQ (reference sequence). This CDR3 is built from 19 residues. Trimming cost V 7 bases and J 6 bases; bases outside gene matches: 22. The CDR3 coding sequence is TGTGCCAGCACTCAACTTCCCCTTAGGGACAGGGGGAAATGGGATGGCTACACCTTC. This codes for CASTQLPLRDRGKWDGYTF.

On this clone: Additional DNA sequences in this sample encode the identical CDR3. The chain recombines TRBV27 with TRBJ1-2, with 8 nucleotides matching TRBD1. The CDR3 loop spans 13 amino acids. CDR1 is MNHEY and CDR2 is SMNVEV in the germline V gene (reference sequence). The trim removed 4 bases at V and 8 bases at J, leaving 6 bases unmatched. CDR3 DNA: TGTGCCAGCAGTTGGGGCAGGGGGCGAGGCTACACCTTC. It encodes CASSWGRGRGYTF.

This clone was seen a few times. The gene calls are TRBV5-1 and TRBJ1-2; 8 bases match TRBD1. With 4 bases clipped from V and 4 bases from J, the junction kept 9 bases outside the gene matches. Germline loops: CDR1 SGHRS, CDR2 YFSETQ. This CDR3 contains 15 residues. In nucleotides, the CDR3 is TGCGCCAGCAGCGAGGACAGGGCTTCCTTCTATGGCTACACCTTC. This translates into CASSEDRASFYGYTF. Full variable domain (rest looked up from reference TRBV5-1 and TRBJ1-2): KAGVTQTPRYLIKTRGQQVTLSCSPISGHRSVSWYQQTPGQGLQFLFEYFSETQRNKGNFPGRFSGRQFSNSRSEMNVSTLELGDSALYLCASSEDRASFYGYTFGSGTRLTVV.

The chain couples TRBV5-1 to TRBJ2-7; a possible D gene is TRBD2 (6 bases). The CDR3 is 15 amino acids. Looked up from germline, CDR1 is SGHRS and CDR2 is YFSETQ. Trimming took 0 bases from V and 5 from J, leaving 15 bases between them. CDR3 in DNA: TGCGCCAGCAGCTTGGTCGACGGGGGATTCGACGAGCAGTACTTC. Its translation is CASSLVDGGFDEQYF.

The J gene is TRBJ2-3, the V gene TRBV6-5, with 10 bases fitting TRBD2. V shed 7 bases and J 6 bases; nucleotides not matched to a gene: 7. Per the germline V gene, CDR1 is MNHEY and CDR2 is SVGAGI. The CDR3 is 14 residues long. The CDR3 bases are TGTGCCAGCAACCCTAGCGGGAGTCCCGATACGCAGTATTTT. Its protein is CASNPSGSPDTQYF.

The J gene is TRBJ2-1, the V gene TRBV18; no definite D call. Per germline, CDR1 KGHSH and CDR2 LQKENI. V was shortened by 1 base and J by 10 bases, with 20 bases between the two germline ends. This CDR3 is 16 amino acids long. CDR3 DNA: TGTGCCAGCTCACCACTTTGGGCAGAATTGGGCCAAGAGCAGTTCTTC. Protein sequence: CASSPLWAELGQEQFF.

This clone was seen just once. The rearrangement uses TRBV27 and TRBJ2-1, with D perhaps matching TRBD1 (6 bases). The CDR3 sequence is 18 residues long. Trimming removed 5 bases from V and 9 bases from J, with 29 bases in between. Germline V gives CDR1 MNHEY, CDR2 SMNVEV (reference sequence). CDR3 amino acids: CASSPGAGYTTHLGEQFF. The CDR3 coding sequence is TGTGCCAGCAGTCCAGGGGCAGGGTACACAACACACTTGGGTGAGCAGTTCTTC.

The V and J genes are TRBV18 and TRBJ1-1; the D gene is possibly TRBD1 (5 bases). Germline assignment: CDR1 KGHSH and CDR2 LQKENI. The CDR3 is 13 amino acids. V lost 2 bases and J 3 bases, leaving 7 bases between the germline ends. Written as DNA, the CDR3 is TGTGCCAGCTCACCATCCAGGGACACTGAAGCTTTCTTT. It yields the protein CASSPSRDTEAFF.

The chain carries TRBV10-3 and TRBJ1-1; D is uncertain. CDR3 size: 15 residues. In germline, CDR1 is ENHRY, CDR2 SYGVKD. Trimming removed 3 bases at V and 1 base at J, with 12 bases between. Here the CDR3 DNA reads TGTGCCATCAGTGAAAGCCGGGAGACGAACACTGAAGCTTTCTTT. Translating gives CAISESRETNTEAFF.

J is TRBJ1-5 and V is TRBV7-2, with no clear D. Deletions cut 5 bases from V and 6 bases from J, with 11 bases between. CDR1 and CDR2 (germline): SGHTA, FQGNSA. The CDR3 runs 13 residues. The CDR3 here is CASSPVGVQPQHF. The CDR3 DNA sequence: TGTGCCAGCAGCCCCGTCGGGGTTCAGCCCCAGCATTTT.

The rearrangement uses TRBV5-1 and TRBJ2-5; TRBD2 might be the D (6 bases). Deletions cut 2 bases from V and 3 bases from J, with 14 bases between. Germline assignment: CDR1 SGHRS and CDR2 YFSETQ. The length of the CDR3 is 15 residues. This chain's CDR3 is CASSLPSGGKETQYF. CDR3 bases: TGCGCCAGCAGCTTACCTAGTGGCGGGAAAGAGACCCAGTACTTC. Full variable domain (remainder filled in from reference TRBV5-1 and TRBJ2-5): KAGVTQTPRYLIKTRGQQVTLSCSPISGHRSVSWYQQTPGQGLQFLFEYFSETQRNKGNFPGRFSGRQFSNSRSEMNVSTLELGDSALYLCASSLPSGGKETQYFGPGTRLLVL.

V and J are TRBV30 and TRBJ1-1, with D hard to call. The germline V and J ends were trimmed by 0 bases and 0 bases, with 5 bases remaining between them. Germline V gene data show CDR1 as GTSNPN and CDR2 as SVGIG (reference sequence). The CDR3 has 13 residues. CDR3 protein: CAWSVTVNTEAFF. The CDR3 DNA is TGTGCCTGGAGTGTAACAGTGAACACTGAAGCTTTCTTT. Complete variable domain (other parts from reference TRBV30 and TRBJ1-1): SQTIHQWPATLVQPVGSPLSLECTVEGTSNPNLYWYRQAAGRGLQLLFYSVGIGQISSEVPQNLSASRPQDRQFILSSKKLLLSDSGFYLCAWSVTVNTEAFFGQGTRLTVV.

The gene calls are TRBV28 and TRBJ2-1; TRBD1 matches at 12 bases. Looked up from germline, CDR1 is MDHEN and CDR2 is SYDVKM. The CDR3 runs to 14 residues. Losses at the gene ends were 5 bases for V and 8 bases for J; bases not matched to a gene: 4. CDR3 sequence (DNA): TGTGCCAGCAGTCCGGGACAGGGGGCCGATGAGCAGTTCTTC. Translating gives CASSPGQGADEQFF.

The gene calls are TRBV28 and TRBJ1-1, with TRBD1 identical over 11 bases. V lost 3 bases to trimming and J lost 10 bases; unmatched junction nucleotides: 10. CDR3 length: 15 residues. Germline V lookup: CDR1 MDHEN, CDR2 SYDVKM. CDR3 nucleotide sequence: TGTGCCAGCAGTTTCACTCCCCGGACAGGGGGCGCAGCTTTCTTT. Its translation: CASSFTPRTGGAAFF.

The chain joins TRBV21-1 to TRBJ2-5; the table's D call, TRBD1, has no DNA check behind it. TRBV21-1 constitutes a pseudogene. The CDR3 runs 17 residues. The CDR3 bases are TGTGCCAGCAGCAGCCGATACCCGGTTGGGGCATCAGAGACCCAGTACTTC. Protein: CASSSRYPVGASETQYF.

The CDR3 here is CASSLSAAVSSYEQYF. CDR3 DNA sequence: TGTGCCAGCAGTTTATCGGCGGCCGTAAGCTCCTACGAGCAGTACTTC. The chain carries TRBV27 and TRBJ2-7, with unresolved D. V was clipped by 0 bases and J by 0 bases, with 12 bases between them. Germline loops: CDR1 MNHEY, CDR2 SMNVEV (reference sequence). The length of the CDR3 is 16 residues.

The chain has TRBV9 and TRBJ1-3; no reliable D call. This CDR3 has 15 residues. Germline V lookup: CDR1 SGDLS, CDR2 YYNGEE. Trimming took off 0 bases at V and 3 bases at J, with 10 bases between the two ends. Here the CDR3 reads CASSVVAGYGNTIYF. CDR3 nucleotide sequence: TGTGCCAGCAGCGTAGTAGCGGGTTATGGAAACACCATATATTTT. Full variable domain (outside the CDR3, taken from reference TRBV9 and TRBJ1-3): DSGVTQTPKHLITATGQRVTLRCSPRSGDLSVYWYQQSLDQGLQFLIQYYNGEERAKGNILERFSAQQFPDLHSELNLSSLELGDSALYFCASSVVAGYGNTIYFGEGSWLTVV.

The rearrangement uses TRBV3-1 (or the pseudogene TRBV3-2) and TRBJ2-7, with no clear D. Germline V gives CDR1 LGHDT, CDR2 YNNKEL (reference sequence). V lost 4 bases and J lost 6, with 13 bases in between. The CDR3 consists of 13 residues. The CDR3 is CASSLSLTGEQYF. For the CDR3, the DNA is TGTGCCAGCAGCCTTAGCCTGACGGGCGAGCAGTACTTC.

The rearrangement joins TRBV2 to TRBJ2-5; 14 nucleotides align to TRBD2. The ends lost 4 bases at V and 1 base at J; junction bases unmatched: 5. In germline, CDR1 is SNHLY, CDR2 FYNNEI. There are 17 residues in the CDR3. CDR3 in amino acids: CASSAGTSGSGQETQYF. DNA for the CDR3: TGTGCCAGCAGTGCCGGGACTAGCGGGAGTGGCCAAGAGACCCAGTACTTC.

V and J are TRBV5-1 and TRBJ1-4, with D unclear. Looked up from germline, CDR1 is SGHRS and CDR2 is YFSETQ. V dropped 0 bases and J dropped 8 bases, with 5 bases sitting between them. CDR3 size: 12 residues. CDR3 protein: CASSLGGEKLFF. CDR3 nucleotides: TGCGCCAGCAGCTTGGGAGGGGAAAAACTGTTTTTT.

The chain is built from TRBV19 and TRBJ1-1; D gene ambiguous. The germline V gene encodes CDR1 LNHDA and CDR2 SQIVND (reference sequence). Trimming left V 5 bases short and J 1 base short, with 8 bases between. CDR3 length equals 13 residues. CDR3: CASSLKRNTEAFF. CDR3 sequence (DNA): TGTGCCAGTAGTTTGAAGAGGAACACTGAAGCTTTCTTT.

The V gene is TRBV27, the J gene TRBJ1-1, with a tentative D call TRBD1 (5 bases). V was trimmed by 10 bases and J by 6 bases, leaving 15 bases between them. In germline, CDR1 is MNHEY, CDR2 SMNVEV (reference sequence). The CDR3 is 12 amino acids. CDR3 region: CATKSGSSEAFF. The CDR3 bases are TGTGCCACTAAATCAGGGTCTTCTGAAGCTTTCTTT.

For the CDR3, the DNA is TGTGCCAGCACCCCCGGGACTAGCGGGAACAATGAGCAGTTCTTC. Its protein product is CASTPGTSGNNEQFF. The chain carries TRBV11-2 and TRBJ2-1; TRBD2 matches at 13 bases. Trimming took 7 bases from V and 5 from J; bases not matched to a gene: 5. The germline gives CDR1 SGHAT, CDR2 FQNNGV. This CDR3 is built from 15 residues.

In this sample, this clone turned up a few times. CDR3 protein: CASSVSGQEAFF. As DNA, the CDR3 is TGTGCCAGCAGTGTGTCGGGACAAGAAGCTTTCTTT. The chain recombines TRBV2 with TRBJ1-1; possibly TRBD1 for D (6 bases). Germline V gene lookup returns CDR1 SNHLY and CDR2 FYNNEI. The CDR3 is 12 residues long. V lost 4 bases to trimming and J lost 8 bases, with 11 bases between them.

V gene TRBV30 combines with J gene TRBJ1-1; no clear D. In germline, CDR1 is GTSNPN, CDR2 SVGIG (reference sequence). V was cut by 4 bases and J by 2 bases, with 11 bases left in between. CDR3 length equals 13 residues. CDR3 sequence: CAWTGVTNTEAFF. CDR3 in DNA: TGTGCCTGGACCGGGGTTACCAACACTGAAGCTTTCTTT.